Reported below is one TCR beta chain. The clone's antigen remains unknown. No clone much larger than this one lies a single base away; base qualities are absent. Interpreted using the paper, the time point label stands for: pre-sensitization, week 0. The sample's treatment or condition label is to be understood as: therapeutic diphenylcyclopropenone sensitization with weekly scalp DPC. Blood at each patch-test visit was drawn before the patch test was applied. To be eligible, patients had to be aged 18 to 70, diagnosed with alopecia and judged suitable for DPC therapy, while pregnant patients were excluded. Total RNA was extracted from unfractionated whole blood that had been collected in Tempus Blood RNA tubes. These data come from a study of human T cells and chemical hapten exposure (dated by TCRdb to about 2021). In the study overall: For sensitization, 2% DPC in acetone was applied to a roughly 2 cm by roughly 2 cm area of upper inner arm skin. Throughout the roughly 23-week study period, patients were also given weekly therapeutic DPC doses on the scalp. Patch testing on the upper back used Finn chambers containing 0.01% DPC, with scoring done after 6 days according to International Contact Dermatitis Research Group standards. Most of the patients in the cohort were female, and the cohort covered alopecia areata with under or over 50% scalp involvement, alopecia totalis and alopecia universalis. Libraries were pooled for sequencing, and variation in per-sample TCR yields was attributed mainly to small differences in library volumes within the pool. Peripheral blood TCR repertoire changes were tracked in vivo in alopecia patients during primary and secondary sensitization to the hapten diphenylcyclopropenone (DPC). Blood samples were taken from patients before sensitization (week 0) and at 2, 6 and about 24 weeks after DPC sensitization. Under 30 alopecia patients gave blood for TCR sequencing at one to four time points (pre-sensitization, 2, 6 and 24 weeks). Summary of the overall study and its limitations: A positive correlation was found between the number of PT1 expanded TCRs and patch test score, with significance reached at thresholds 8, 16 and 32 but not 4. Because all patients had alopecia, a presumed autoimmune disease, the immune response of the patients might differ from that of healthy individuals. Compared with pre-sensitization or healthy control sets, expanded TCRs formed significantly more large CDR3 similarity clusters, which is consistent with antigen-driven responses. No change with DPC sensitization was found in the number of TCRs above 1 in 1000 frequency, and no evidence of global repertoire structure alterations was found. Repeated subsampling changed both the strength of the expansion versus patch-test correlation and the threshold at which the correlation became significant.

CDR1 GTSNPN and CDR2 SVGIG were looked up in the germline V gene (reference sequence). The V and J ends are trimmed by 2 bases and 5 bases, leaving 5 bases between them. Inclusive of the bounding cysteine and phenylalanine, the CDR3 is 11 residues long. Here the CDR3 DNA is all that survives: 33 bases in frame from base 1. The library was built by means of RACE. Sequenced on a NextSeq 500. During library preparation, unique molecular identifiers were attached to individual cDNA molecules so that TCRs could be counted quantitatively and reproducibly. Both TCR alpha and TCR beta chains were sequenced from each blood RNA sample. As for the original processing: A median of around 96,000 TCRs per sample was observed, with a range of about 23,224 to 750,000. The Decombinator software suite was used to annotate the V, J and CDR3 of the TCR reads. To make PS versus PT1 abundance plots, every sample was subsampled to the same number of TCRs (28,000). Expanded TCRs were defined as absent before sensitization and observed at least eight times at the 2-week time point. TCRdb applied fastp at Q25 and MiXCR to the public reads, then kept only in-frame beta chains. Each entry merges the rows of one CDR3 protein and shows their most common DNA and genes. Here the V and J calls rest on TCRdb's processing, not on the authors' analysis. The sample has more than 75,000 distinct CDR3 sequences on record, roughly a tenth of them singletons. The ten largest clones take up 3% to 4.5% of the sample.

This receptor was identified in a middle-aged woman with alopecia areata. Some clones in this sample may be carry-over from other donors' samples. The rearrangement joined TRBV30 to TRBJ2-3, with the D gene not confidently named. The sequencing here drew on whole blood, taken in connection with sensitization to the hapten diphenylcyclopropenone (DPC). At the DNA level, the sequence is TGTGCCTGGAGTCCCGGAGATACGCAGTATTTT. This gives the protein CAWSPGDTQYF. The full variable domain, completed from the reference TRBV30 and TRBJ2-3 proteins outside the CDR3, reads SQTIHQWPATLVQPVGSPLSLECTVEGTSNPNLYWYRQAAGRGLQLLFYSVGIGQISSEVPQNLSASRPQDRQFILSSKKLLLSDSGFYLCAWSPGDTQYFGPGTRLTVL.